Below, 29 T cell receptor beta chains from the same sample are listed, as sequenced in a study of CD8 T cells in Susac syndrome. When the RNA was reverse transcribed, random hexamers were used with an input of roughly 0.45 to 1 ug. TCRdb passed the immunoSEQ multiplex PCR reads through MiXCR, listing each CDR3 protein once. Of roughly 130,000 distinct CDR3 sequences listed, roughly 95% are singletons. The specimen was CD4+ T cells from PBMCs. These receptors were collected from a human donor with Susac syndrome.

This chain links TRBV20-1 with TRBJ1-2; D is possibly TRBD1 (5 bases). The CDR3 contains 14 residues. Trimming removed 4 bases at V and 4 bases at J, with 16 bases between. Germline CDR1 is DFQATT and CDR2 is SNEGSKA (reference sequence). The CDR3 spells CSATLRGEPYGYTF. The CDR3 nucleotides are TGCAGTGCTACCCTTCGGGGGGAGCCCTATGGCTACACCTTC.

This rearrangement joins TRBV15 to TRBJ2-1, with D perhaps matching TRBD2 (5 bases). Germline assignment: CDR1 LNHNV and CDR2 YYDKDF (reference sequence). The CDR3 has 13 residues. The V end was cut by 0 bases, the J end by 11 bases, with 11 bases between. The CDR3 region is CATSRDSGEKQFF. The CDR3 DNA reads TGTGCCACCAGCAGAGATTCCGGGGAAAAGCAGTTCTTC.

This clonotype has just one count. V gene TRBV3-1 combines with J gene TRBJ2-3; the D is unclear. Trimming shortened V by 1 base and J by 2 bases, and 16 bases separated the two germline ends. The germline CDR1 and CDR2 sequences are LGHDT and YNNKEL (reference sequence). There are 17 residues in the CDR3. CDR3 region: CASSQVPGPSSTDTQYF. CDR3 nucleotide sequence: TGTGCCAGCAGCCAAGTTCCTGGGCCGAGCTCCACAGATACGCAGTATTTT.

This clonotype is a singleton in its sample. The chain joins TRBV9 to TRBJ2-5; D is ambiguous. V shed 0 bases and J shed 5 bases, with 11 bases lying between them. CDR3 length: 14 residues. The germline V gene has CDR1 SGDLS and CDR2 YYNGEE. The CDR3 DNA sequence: TGTGCCAGCAGCGTAGACGGAATGCGGGAGACCCAGTACTTC. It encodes CASSVDGMRETQYF.

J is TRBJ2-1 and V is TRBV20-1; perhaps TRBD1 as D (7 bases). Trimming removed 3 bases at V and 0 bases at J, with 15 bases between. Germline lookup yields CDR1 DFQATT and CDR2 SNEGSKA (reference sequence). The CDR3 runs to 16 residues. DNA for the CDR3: TGCAGTGCTAGCCAGCGGGCAGGGGGCTCCTACAATGAGCAGTTCTTC. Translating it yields CSASQRAGGSYNEQFF.

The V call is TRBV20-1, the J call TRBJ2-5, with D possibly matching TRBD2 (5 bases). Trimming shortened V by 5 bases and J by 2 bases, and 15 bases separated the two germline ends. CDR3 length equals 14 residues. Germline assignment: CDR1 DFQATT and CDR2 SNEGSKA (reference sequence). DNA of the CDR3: TGCAGTGCTGTGAGTCCGGGGTTACAAGAGACCCAGTACTTC. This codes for CSAVSPGLQETQYF.

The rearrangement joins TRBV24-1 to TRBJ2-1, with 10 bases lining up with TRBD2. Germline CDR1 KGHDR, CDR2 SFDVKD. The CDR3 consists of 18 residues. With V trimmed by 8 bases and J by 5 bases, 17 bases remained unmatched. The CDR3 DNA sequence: TGTGCCACCAACTTCACGGAGAGCGGGAGGGCCTCTGACAATGAGCAGTTCTTC. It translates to CATNFTESGRASDNEQFF.

CDR3 nucleotides: TGCAGCATCCTAGCGGAGCCTGGGGCCAACGTCCTGACTTTC. This sequence encodes CSILAEPGANVLTF. The V and J genes are TRBV29-1 and TRBJ2-6, with 7 nucleotides matching TRBD2. From germline, CDR1 is SQVTM and CDR2 ANQGSEA. This CDR3 is 14 amino acids long. V was clipped by 8 bases and J by 2 bases; unmatched bases: 6.

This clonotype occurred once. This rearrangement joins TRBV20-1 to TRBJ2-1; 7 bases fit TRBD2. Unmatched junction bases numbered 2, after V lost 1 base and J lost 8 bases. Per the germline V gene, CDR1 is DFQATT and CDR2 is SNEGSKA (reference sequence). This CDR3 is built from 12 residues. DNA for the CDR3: TGCAGTGCTAGAGGCGGGAGTCATGAGCAGTTCTTC. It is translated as CSARGGSHEQFF.

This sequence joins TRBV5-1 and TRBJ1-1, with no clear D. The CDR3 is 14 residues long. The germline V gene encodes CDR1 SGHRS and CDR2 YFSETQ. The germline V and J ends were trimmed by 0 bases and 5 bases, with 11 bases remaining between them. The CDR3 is CASSLEGQGTEAFF. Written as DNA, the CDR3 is TGCGCCAGCAGCTTGGAGGGCCAAGGTACTGAAGCTTTCTTT.

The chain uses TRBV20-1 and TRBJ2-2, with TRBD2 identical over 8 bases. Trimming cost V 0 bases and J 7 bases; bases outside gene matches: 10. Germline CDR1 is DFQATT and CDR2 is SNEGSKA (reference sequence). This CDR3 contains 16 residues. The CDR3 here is CSARDTGRASSGELFF. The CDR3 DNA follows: TGCAGTGCTAGAGATACCGGGAGGGCCTCGAGCGGGGAGCTGTTTTTT.

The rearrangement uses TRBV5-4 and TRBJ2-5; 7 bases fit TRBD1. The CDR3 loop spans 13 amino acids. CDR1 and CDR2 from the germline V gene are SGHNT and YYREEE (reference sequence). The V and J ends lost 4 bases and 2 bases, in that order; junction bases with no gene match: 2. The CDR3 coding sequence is TGTGCCAGCAGCCAGGACAGGCAAGAGACCCAGTACTTC. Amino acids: CASSQDRQETQYF.

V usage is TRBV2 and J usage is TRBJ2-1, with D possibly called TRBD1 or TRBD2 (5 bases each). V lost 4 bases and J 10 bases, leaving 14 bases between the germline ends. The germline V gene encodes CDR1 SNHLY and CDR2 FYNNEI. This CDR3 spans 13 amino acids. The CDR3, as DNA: TGTGCCAGCAGTGTATTCGGTCGGGACGAGCAGTTCTTC. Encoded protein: CASSVFGRDEQFF. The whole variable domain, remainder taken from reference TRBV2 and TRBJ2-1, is EPEVTQTPSHQVTQMGQEVILRCVPISNHLYFYWYRQILGQKVEFLVSFYNNEISEKSEIFDDQFSVERPDGSNFTLKIRSTKLEDSAMYFCASSVFGRDEQFFGPGTRLTVL.

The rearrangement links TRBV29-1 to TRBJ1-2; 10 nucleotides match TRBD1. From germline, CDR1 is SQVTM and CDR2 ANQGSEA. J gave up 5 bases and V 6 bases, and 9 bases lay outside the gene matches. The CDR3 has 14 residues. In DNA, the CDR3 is TGCAGCGTCGCTCGGGACAGGGGAGGGTATGGCTACACCTTC. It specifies CSVARDRGGYGYTF.

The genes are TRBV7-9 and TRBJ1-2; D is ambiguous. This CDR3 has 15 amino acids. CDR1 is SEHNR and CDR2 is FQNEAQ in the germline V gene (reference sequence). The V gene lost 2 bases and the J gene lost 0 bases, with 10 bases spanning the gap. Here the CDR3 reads CASSLRGVANYGYTF. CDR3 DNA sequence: TGTGCCAGCAGCTTACGGGGAGTCGCTAACTATGGCTACACCTTC.

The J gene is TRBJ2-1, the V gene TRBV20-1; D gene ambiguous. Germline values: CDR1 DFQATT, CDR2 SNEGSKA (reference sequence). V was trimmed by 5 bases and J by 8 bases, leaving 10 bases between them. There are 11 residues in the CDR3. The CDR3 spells CSAQLTDEQFF. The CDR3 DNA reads TGCAGTGCTCAACTGACGGATGAGCAGTTCTTC.

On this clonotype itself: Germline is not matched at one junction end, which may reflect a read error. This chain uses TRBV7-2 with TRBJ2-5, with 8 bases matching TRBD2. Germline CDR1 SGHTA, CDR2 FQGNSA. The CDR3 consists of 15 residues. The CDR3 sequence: CASSSGLADHETQYF. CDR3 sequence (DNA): TGTGCCAGCAGCTCCGGACTAGCTGACCACGAGACCCAGTACTTC.

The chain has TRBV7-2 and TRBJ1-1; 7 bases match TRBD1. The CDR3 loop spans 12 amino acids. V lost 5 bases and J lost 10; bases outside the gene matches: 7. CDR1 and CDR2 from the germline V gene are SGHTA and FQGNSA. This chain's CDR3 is CASSPLQGLAFF. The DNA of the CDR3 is TGTGCCAGCAGCCCGCTACAGGGGTTAGCTTTCTTT.

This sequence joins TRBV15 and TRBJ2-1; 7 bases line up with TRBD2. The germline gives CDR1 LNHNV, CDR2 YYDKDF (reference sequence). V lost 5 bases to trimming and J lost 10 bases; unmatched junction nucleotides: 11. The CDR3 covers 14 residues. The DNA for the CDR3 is TGTGCCACCAGCTGGGGCGGGGGAGATCCCGAGCAGTTCTTC. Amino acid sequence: CATSWGGGDPEQFF.

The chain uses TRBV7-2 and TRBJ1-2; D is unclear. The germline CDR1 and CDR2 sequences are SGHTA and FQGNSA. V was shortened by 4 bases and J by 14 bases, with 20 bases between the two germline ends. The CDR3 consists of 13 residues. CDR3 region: CASSSRTDPLETF. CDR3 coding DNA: TGTGCCAGCAGCTCCCGTACGGACCCTCTAGAAACCTTC.

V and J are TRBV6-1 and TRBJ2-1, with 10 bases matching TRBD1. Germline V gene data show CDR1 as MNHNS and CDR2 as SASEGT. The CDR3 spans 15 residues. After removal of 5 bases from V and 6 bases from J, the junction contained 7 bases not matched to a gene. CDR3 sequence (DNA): TGTGCCAGCAGTCCTAGAGGACAGGGGGGCAATGAGCAGTTCTTC. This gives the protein CASSPRGQGGNEQFF.

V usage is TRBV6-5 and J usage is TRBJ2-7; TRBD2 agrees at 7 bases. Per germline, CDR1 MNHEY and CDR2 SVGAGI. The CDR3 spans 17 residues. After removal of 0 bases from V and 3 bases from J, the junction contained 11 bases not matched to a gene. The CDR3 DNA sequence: TGTGCCAGCAGTTACTCGGTCCAGGGAGGGGTTTACTACGAGCAGTACTTC. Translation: CASSYSVQGGVYYEQYF.

The CDR3 reads CAWSASNQPQHF. The CDR3 coding sequence is TGTGCCTGGAGTGCTAGCAATCAGCCCCAGCATTTT. The chain uses TRBV30 and TRBJ1-5; D is unclear. The CDR3 has 12 residues. Between the trimmed V and J ends, which lost 1 base and 0 bases, there was a span of 1 base. Germline CDR1 reads GTSNPN; CDR2 reads SVGIG (reference sequence). The variable domain in full, with the rest retrieved from reference TRBV30 and TRBJ1-5, is SQTIHQWPATLVQPVGSPLSLECTVEGTSNPNLYWYRQAAGRGLQLLFYSVGIGQISSEVPQNLSASRPQDRQFILSSKKLLLSDSGFYLCAWSASNQPQHFGDGTRLSIL.

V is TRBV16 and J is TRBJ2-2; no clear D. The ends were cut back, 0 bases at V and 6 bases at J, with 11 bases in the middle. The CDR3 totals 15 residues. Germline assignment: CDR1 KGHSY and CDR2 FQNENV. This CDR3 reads CASSQSQRAAGELFF. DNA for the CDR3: TGTGCCAGCAGCCAATCGCAAAGGGCCGCCGGGGAGCTGTTTTTT.

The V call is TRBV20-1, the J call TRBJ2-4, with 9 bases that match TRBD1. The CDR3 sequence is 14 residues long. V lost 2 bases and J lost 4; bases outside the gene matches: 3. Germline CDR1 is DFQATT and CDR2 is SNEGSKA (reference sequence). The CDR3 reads CSARTGTGKNIQYF. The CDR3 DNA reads TGCAGTGCTAGAACCGGGACAGGGAAAAACATTCAGTACTTC.

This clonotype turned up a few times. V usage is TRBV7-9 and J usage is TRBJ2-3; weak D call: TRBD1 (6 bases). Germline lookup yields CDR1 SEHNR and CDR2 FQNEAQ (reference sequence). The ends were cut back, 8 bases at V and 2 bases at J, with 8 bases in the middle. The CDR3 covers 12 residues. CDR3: CASGGSTDTQYF. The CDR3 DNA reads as TGTGCCAGCGGGGGCTCCACAGATACGCAGTATTTT.

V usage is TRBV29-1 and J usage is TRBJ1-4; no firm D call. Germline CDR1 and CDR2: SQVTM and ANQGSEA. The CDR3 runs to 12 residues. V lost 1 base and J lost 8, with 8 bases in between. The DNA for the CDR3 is TGCAGCGTTGAAGGGACGGGAGAAAAACTGTTTTTT. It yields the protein CSVEGTGEKLFF.

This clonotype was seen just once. CDR3 amino acids: CASSLKGAGEQYF. In nucleotides, the CDR3 is TGTGCCAGCAGCTTAAAGGGGGCGGGAGAGCAGTACTTC. The V call is TRBV7-3, the J call TRBJ2-7, with D tentatively TRBD1 (7 bases). Trimming cost V 1 base and J 7 bases, with 11 bases left between them. This CDR3 is 13 amino acids long. CDR1 and CDR2 from the germline V gene are SGHTA and FQGTGA.

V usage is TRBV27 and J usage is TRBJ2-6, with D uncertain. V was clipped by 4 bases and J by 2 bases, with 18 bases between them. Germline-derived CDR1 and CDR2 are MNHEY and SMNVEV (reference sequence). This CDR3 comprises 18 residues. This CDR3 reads CASSSSRASITGANVLTF. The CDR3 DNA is TGTGCCAGCAGTTCCTCTCGGGCTTCCATAACTGGGGCCAACGTCCTGACTTTC.